The following is a T cell receptor (beta chain) sequence with its context. Its cognate antigen has yet to be identified. No qualities accompany the bases; no much larger clone lies one base away. The germline V gene sets CDR1 to SNHLY and CDR2 to FYNNEI. The CDR3 spans 12 residues, from the cysteine through the phenylalanine. Only CDR3 DNA is held: 36 bases, read in frame from base 1. Cut back by 3 bases and 7 bases, the V and J ends lie 9 bases apart. Using the deep immunoSEQ assay, multiplex PCR amplified TCR CDR3 regions from genomic DNA. Genomic DNA extracted from each cell subset was distributed evenly over all wells of several immunoSEQ 96-well plates, and each plate served as one replicate. For sorted subsets, approximately 190 ng of genomic DNA, equivalent to 30,000 or so T cell genomes, went into each replicate PCR. The purified libraries were quantified using a Qubit 3.0 fluorometer, sized with a Bioanalyzer 2100, and then quantified again using the KAPA Library Quantification kit. Every immunoSEQ 96-well plate was sequenced on a separate single-read 150-cycle Illumina NextSeq 550 flow cell. As for the authors' bioinformatics: Because the immunoSEQ output held only junctional sequences and lacked quality scores, the filtering could not match the filtering applied to full-length reads. Sequences were annotated with PyIR, a Python wrapper for IgBLAST v1.9, and V/J genes and CDR3 were assigned using IMGT germline references. Reads with weak V/J assignments (E-value above 1e-6), missing CDR3, stop codons, out-of-frame junctions, or ambiguous translated residues were removed. V3J clonotypes were defined as sequences sharing the same inferred V gene, J gene, and CDR3 amino acid sequence. Percentage overlap between repertoires was computed as shared unique clonotypes divided by the size of the smaller repertoire. Three approaches were used to assess repertoire richness: RTK rarefaction, the Chao1 estimator, and Recon v2.1 estimates of unobserved clonotypes. Generation probabilities for all TCRbeta clonotypes obtained by the gDNA method from a few donors were computed using OLGA. Entries here come from immuneACCESS through TCRdb and include only in-frame sequences with V and J called. Some clones fail to appear in such tables; in the studies checked, an unresolved V gene covers under half of the shortfall, and the cause of the remainder is unknown. That table gives V, J and clone size, and the DNA gave D and trimming. Counted in this sample were approximately 1,000,000 clones; 60% to 80% of them appeared once. The ten largest account for roughly 0.82% of the sample.

Healthy HIV-negative adults with no recently reported acute infections or vaccinations were included as donors. Only Caucasian adults living in Nashville, Tennessee, USA were represented among the donors. CD4+ T cells were enriched by magnetic negative selection, after which naive cells were positively selected on CD45RA and the negative fraction was taken as the memory subset. Blood was collected by leukapheresis, and PBMCs were isolated by Ficoll-Histopaque density gradient centrifugation and then cryopreserved in liquid nitrogen vapor phase. Analytical flow cytometry was used to check the purity and quantity of each magnetically sorted T cell population. Genomic DNA was isolated from every sorted fraction and measured by UV absorbance on a Nanodrop 2000c. The data derive from a study of shared clonotypes between healthy human individuals (dated by TCRdb to 2019 to 2021). Background on the whole study: Three men and a couple of women, aged 18 to 49 years, made up the cohort. Leukapheresis yielded between about 0.9 and 9.5 billion PBMCs per donor. For each donor, CD4 naive and CD4 memory were each given three plates, CD8 naive was given two plates, and CD8 memory was given one plate. Different laboratories and diverse techniques were used to prepare libraries and sequence TCR repertoires, to increase sequencing depth and limit assay-specific biases. The study deeply sequenced blood TCR repertoires of several healthy adults to estimate repertoire size and the extent of clonotype sharing between individuals.

Study-wide findings and limitations: The genetic and exposure-history diversity represented was limited by the small number of donors. Sampling was limited to blood, and TCR repertoires in tissue likely differ from TCR repertoires in blood. Rarefaction of sorted-subset datasets indicated incomplete sequencing despite the large sequencing depth. Estimated clonotype richness was generally larger for naive than for memory subsets. About 5% of naive CD4, 3.5% of naive CD8, around 2.3% of memory CD4, and about 0.4% of memory CD8 clonotypes were shared across several donors. Based on pairwise subsampling, the degree of clonotype sharing among donors was expected to be affected by sequencing depth. Clonotypes shared by all four sorted-subset donors showed higher generation probabilities than non-shared clonotypes.

Source material: memory CD4+ T cells from PBMCs. The cell subset or site tag for this specimen amounts to: CD45RA-negative fraction. The sequence was obtained from a man aged 18 to 29 in good health. Some clones in this sample may be carry-over from other donors' samples. The V and J segments used are TRBV2 and TRBJ2-5; tentative D gene TRBD1, with 6 bases matching. The sequenced DNA is TGTGCCAGCAGTGACAGGGGCGCGACCCAGTACTTC. It is translated as CASSDRGATQYF.